The 7 T cell receptor beta chains below were found in one sample sequenced in a study of CD8+ T cells in alopecia areata. Sequencing used cDNA as its template, made by extracting RNA and reverse transcribing it. Sequencing was performed with immunoSEQ multiplex PCR; in TCRdb, only in-frame clones are kept and a portion is missing. Of about 64,000 clones in the sample, roughly 40% are singletons; the top ten hold roughly 47%. Input material: NKG2D-low CD8+ T cells sorted from blood. Receptors were obtained from a human donor with alopecia areata.

The V gene is TRBV6-4, the J gene TRBJ2-1, with 9 bases identical to TRBD2. The CDR3 has 17 residues. Trimming at V came to 8 bases and at J to 0 bases, leaving 11 bases not matched to a gene. Germline values: CDR1 MRHNA, CDR2 SNTAGT. The CDR3 loop is CASENGTSQSSYNEQFF. CDR3 DNA sequence: TGTGCCAGCGAGAACGGGACTAGCCAAAGCTCCTACAATGAGCAGTTCTTC.

There are a few counts of this clone. The chain couples TRBV12-5 to TRBJ2-6, with a weak D call TRBD1 (5 bases). V was cut by 0 bases and J by 6 bases, with 9 bases left in between. In germline, CDR1 is LGHNT, CDR2 FRNRAP. The CDR3 is made up of 15 amino acids. The CDR3 DNA sequence: TGTGCTAGTGGTTTGGTAGGGGTCCTGGCCAACGTCCTGACTTTC. Translation gives CASGLVGVLANVLTF.

The rearrangement uses TRBV29-1 and TRBJ1-2, with D perhaps TRBD1 (5 bases). V dropped 6 bases and J dropped 0 bases, with 11 bases sitting between them. The CDR3 contains 13 residues. Looked up from germline, CDR1 is SQVTM and CDR2 is ANQGSEA. The DNA of the CDR3 is TGCAGCGTAGCGGGGACTTCTAACTATGGCTACACCTTC. It is translated as CSVAGTSNYGYTF. The complete variable domain, with remaining parts taken from reference TRBV29-1 and TRBJ1-2, reads SAVISQKPSRDICQRGTSLTIQCQVDSQVTMMFWYRQQPGQSLTLIATANQGSEATYESGFVIDKFPISRPNLTFSTLTVSNMSPEDSSIYLCSVAGTSNYGYTFGSGTRLTVV.

The chain links TRBV27 to TRBJ2-7; 9 bases fit TRBD1. V lost 8 bases and J lost 6; bases outside the gene matches: 11. Looked up from germline, CDR1 is MNHEY and CDR2 is SMNVEV (reference sequence). The CDR3 runs to 14 residues. The CDR3 loop reads CASCPGTGIGEQYF. DNA of the CDR3: TGTGCCAGCTGTCCCGGGACAGGGATAGGCGAGCAGTACTTC.

This clone was recorded a few times. A far larger clone is just one base off, so this is likely a read error. This sequence joins TRBV10-3 and TRBJ2-2; 9 nucleotides line up with TRBD1. Germline trimming cut 1 base from V and 5 bases from J; bases unmatched to any gene: 8. CDR3 size: 17 residues. CDR1 and CDR2 (germline): ENHRY, SYGVKD. CDR3 sequence: CAISEFTGGQKTGELFF. The CDR3 DNA follows: TGTGCCATCAGTGAGTTTACAGGGGGCCAGAAGACCGGGGAGCTGTTTTTT.

This chain links TRBV30 with TRBJ2-5, with D hard to call. TRBJ2-7 matches the DNA end more closely, so the J call is doubtful. The CDR3 contains 12 residues. Germline V lookup: CDR1 GTSNPN, CDR2 SVGIG (reference sequence). This chain's CDR3 is CAWSGDSYEQYF. CDR3 sequence (DNA): TGTGCCTGGAGTGGGGACTCCTACGAGCAGTACTTC.

This clone was counted a few times. The rearrangement links TRBV29-1 to TRBJ1-1; possible D gene TRBD1, 6 bases. Germline V CDR1 and CDR2: SQVTM, ANQGSEA. The CDR3 loop spans 14 amino acids. Trimming pared 5 bases from V and 0 bases from J, leaving 13 bases between. The DNA of the CDR3 is TGCAGCGTTCCGGGACAAGTATTGAACACTGAAGCTTTCTTT. Amino acids: CSVPGQVLNTEAFF.